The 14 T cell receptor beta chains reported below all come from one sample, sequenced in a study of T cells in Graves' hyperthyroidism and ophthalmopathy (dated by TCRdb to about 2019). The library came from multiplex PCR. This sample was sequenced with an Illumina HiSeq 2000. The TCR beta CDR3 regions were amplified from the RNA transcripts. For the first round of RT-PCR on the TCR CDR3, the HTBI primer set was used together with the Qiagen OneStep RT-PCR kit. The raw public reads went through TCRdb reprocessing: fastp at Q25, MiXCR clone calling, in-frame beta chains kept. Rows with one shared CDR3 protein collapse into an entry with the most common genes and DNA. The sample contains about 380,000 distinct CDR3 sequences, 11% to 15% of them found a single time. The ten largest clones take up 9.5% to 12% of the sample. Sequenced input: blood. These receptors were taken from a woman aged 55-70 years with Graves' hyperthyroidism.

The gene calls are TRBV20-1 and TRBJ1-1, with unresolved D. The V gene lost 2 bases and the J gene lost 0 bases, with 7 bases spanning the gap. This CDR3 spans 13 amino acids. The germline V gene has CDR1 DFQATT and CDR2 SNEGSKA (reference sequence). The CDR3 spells CSARRNLNTEAFF. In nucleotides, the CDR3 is TGCAGTGCTAGACGTAATCTGAACACTGAAGCTTTCTTT.

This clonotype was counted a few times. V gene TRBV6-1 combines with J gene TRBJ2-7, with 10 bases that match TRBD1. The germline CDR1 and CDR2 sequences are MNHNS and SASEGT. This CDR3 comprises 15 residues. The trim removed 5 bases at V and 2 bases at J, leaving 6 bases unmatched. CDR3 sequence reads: CASSTGTGETYEQYF. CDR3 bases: TGTGCCAGCAGTACCGGGACAGGGGAAACCTACGAGCAGTACTTC.

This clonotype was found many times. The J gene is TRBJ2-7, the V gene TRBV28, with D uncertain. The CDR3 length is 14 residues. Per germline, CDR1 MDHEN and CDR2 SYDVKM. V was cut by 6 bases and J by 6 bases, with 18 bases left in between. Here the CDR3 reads CASSPPGAGLEQYF. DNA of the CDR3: TGTGCCAGCAGCCCGCCGGGCGCTGGGCTCGAGCAGTACTTC.

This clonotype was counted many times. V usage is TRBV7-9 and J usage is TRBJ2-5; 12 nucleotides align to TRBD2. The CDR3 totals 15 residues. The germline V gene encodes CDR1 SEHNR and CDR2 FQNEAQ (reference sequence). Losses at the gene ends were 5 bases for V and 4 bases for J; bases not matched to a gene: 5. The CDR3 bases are TGTGCCAGCAGCACAACGGGACTAGCGGGAGAGACCCAGTACTTC. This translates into CASSTTGLAGETQYF. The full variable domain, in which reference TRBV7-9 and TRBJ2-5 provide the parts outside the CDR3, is DTGVSQNPRHKITKRGQNVTFRCDPISEHNRLYWYRQTLGQGPEFLTYFQNEAQLEKSRLLSDRFSAERPKGSFSTLEIQRTEQGDSAMYLCASSTTGLAGETQYFGPGTRLLVL.

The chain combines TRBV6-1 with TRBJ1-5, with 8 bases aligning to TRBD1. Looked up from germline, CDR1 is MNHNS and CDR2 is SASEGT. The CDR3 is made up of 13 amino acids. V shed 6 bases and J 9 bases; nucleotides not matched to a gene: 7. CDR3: CASRGQGPGPQHF. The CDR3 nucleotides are TGTGCCAGCAGAGGACAGGGCCCGGGGCCCCAGCATTTT.

CDR3 sequence (DNA): TGTGCCAGCAGCGTAGGGGGATCCGGGGGACCCTACGAGCAGTACTTC. Translation gives CASSVGGSGGPYEQYF. The rearrangement links TRBV9 to TRBJ2-7; a weak D match, TRBD2 (6 bases). Between the trimmed V and J ends, which lost 0 bases and 2 bases, there was a span of 15 bases. Germline V gene data show CDR1 as SGDLS and CDR2 as YYNGEE. The CDR3 sequence is 16 residues long.

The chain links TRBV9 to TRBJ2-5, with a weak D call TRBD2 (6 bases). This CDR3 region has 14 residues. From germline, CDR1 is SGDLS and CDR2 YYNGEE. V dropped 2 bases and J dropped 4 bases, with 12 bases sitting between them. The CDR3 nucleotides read TGTGCCAGCAGCGTCGGGAGCGGTCCAGAGACCCAGTACTTC. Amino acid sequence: CASSVGSGPETQYF. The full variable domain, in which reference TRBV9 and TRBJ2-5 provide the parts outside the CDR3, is DSGVTQTPKHLITATGQRVTLRCSPRSGDLSVYWYQQSLDQGLQFLIQYYNGEERAKGNILERFSAQQFPDLHSELNLSSLELGDSALYFCASSVGSGPETQYFGPGTRLLVL.

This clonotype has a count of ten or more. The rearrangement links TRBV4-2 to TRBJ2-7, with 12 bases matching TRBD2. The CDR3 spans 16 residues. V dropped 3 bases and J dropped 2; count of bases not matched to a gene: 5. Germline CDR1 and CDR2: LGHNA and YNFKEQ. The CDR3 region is CASSQGSSGRAYEQYF. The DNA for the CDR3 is TGTGCCAGCAGCCAGGGATCTAGCGGGAGGGCCTACGAGCAGTACTTC.

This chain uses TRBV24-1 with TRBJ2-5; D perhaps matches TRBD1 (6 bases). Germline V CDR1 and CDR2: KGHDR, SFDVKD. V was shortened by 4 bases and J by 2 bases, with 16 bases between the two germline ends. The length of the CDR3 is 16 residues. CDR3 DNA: TGTGCCACCAGTGAAAAGACAGGTCCAGCACAAGAGACCCAGTACTTC. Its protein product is CATSEKTGPAQETQYF.

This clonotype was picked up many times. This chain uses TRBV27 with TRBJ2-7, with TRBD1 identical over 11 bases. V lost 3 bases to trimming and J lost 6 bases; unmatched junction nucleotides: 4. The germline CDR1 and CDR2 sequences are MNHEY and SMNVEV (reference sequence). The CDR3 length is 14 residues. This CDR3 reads CASSLDRGLGEQYF. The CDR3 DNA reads TGTGCCAGCAGTTTGGACAGGGGGCTTGGCGAGCAGTACTTC.

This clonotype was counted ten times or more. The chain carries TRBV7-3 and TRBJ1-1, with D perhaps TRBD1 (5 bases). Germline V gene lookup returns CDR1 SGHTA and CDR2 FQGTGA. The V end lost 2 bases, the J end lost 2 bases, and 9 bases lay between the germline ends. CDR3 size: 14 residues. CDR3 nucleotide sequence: TGTGCCAGCAGCTTAGCGGGACGAAACACTGAAGCTTTCTTT. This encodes CASSLAGRNTEAFF.

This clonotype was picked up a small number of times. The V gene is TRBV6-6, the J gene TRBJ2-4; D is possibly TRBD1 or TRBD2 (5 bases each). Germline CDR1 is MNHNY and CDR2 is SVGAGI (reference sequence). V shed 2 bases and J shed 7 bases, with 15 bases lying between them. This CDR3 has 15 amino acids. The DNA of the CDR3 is TGTGCCAGCAGTTACGGGGCAGGGAGTACGAACATTCAGTACTTC. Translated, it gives CASSYGAGSTNIQYF.

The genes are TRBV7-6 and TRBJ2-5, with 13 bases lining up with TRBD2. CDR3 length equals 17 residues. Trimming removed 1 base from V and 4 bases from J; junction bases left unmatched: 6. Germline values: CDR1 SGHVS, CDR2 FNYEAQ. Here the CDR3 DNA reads TGTGCCAGCAGCTTAGGATCCCGGACTAGCGGGAGAGAGACCCAGTACTTC. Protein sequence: CASSLGSRTSGRETQYF.

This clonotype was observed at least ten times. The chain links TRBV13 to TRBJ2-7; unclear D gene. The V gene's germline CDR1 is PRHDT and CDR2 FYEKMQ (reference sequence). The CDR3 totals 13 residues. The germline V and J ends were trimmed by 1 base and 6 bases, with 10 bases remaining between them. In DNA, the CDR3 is TGTGCCAGCAGCTTAGCCAGTTTCGGCGAGCAGTACTTC. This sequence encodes CASSLASFGEQYF.